This T cell receptor beta chain is drawn from a study of cytomegalovirus exposure and HLA in healthy donors. The J segment lost 5 bases and the V segment lost 5 bases, leaving 10 bases of the junction unmatched. The CDR3 spans 15 residues. In germline, CDR1 is MDHEN, CDR2 SYDVKM. PCR employed 60 Vbeta and 13 Jbeta primers. Measured with immunoSEQ multiplex PCR; TCRdb has only the in-frame clones, and not every one. The data contain 130,000 to 150,000 clones, roughly 82% of them singletons. The chain links TRBV28 to TRBJ2-7, with 9 bases lining up with TRBD1. Sequenced sample: PBMCs. The TCR originated in a male donor in good health and CMV-seronegative. This CDR3 is CASSPSGTGSHEQYF. The CDR3 region has the DNA TGTGCCAGCAGTCCCTCCGGGACAGGGTCCCACGAGCAGTACTTC.